The present T cell receptor beta chain was sequenced within a study of shared clonotypes between healthy human individuals. Per the study methods: Junction-only immunoSEQ data arrived without quality scores, meaning filtering differed. The method was immunoSEQ multiplex PCR; TCRdb's version includes in-frame clones alone and lacks a portion of them. V and J calls and clone size are those listed in that table; D and trimming were worked out from the DNA. The sample contains some 2,500,000 clones, 93% of which appear only once. Study-level points and caveats: Researchers found naive subsets generally carried larger estimated richness than memory subsets.

Between the trimmed V and J ends, which lost 1 base and 1 base, there was a span of 8 bases. Germline V gives CDR1 SGHRS, CDR2 YFSETQ. The CDR3 is 14 residues long. Note on this clone: Its antigen is unidentified.

Material: naive CD4+ T cells from PBMCs. Subset of the sample: CD45RA+ positively selected. This sequence originates from a man aged 18-30 years in good health. Some clones in this sample may be carry-over from other donors' samples. V gene TRBV5-1 combines with J gene TRBJ1-2, with unresolved D. CDR3 sequence reads: CASSLSLHNYGYTF. The CDR3 DNA sequence: TGCGCCAGCAGCTTGTCGCTTCATAACTATGGCTACACCTTC.